This T cell receptor (beta chain) was found in a study of blood T cell repertoires in COVID-19 (dated by TCRdb to 2018 to 2020). With regard to the full study: Samples covering the acute and convalescent phases of COVID-19 were provided by collaborators in the United States, Italy and Spain. A freely available public database, intended as a resource for researchers studying the immune response to SARS-CoV-2, is where the repertoires were released. Samples came from the ongoing ImmuneRACE study (first 160 participants) plus 1,254 subjects from 6 global collaborators. Nearly every sample came with metadata listing a de-identified subject ID, COVID-19 status, age in years and sex. Where available, HLA class I and class II types were taken from metadata supplied by the sample provider and were not determined by assay-based typing. The material from the prospective study consisted of cDNA or gDNA derived from T cells, B-cell-depleted T cells, or PBMCs. Subjects who had been exposed to COVID-19, were actively infected with it, or had recovered from it provided the deeply sampled blood TCRbeta repertoires that made up the dataset. What the research found in general, with its limitations: How much clinical and demographic metadata was included differed by source and by participant, and the metadata was provided uncurated.

Regarding this clone: The specificity of this receptor is unknown. Base qualities are missing; no much larger clone stands one base away.

The cysteine opens and the phenylalanine closes a CDR3 of 13 amino acids. Only the CDR3 portion is preserved as DNA: 39 bases, with reading frame beginning at the first base. Taken from the germline V gene (reference sequence), the CDR1 and CDR2 loops are LGHDT and YNNKEL. Trimming takes 1 base from V and 1 base from J, and the germline ends sit 5 bases apart. The immunoSEQ Assay, a bias-controlled multiplex PCR, was used to amplify TCRbeta CDR3 regions from genomic DNA. As for the original processing: Nucleated cell counts per sample were estimated from amplification of reference gene primers within the assay. To quantify the absolute abundance of each unique TCRbeta CDR3 rearrangement, sequence reads were collapsed and filtered. For each sample, productive Simpson clonality was calculated as the square root of Simpson's diversity index over productive rearrangements. Sourced from immuneACCESS, this table was stored by TCRdb with only in-frame sequences that have V and J called. A share of the clones is absent; for the studies checked, an unresolved V gene accounts for under half, and the remainder has no known explanation. V and J calls and clone size are as listed in that table; D and trimming were resolved from the DNA. This sample gives 48,000 or so clones in total; about 83% of them show up just once. In total, the top ten clones hold under 7% of the sample.

Each collaborating institution followed its own protocols to collect whole blood in K2EDTA tubes. For TCRbeta analysis, collaborator samples were shipped as frozen whole blood, as isolated PBMCs, or as DNA extracted from either sample type. This clonotype was sampled from a woman aged 55-70 years with acute or convalescent COVID-19. Here the chain combines TRBV3-1 (or the pseudogene TRBV3-2) and TRBJ2-7; the D segment cannot be called with confidence. The sequenced material came from peripheral blood. The bases read TGTGCCAGCAGCCAAGCAGGATCCTACGAGCAGTACTTC. This is translated as CASSQAGSYEQYF.